This T cell receptor beta chain was identified during a study of T-cell memory formation after mild COVID-19. Across the study: The study found TCR clusters largely donor specific. Whole-study results and caveats: There were some responding clones in pre-infection memory, which suggested that cross-reactive memory had joined. Still unconfirmed is whether the second-wave clones peaking on day 37 recognized SARS-CoV-2. CD4/CD8 balance held among clones contracting day 15 to 85, and later expanders leaned CD4+.

TCRdb fed the 5' RACE reads into MiXCR, producing one record per CDR3 protein. Among roughly 250,000 distinct CDR3 sequences, 16% were seen once, and the ten largest hold around 3.8%. This CDR3 comprises 16 residues. V shed 1 base and J shed 8 bases, with 21 bases lying between them. Germline CDR1 is SGHRS and CDR2 is YFSETQ. This clonotype was counted only a few times. Its cognate antigen is unknown. The rearrangement joins TRBV5-1 to TRBJ1-1; maybe TRBD1 (5 bases). The sequenced material came from PBMCs or a T cell subset sorted from them (not recorded which). This TCR was sampled from a man younger than 35 who had mild COVID-19 (a few samples of this study predate the infection). Cell type and time point are not known. The CDR3 protein is CASSLRGAGRNSEAFF. In DNA, the CDR3 is TGCGCCAGCAGCTTGAGGGGTGCCGGTAGGAACTCGGAAGCTTTCTTT.